What follows are 6 T cell receptor beta chains derived from one specimen sequenced in a study of kidney transplant recipient with SARS-CoV-2 infection (TCRdb year 2021). These reads were obtained on an Illumina MiSeq. TCRdb cleaned the public reads at Q25 with fastp, built clones with MiXCR and kept in-frame beta chains. Merged by CDR3 protein, the rows form single entries marked with the most common genes and DNA. Recorded for this sample are approximately 250,000 distinct CDR3 sequences; 29% of them occurred a single time. Of the sample, about 7% is held by the ten largest clones. The sample's time point, from its label and the paper: pre-pandemic baseline sample and day 111 after first positive SARS-CoV-2 test. The specimen comprised a blood sample, sampled at baseline and between days 110 and 120 from a kidney transplant recipient. The receptors were sampled from a male patient aged 25 to 39 who had COVID-19 and was a kidney transplant recipient. A transplant means some T cells may be of graft donor rather than patient origin.

A word on this clonotype: Since a much larger clone is just one base distant, this may be a read error. V gene TRBV3-1 combines with J gene TRBJ2-2, with D unresolved. From germline, CDR1 is LGHDT and CDR2 YNNKEL (reference sequence). The CDR3 contains 18 residues. CDR3 nucleotides: TGTGCCGGCAGCATGATCCTTCCCATTTCAGGCTTGACCGGGGAGCTGTTTTTT. Translating gives CAGSMILPISGLTGELFF.

The chain joins TRBV10-2 to TRBJ1-2, with D unclear. The CDR3 consists of 17 residues. The germline gives CDR1 WSHSY, CDR2 SAAADI. V shed 3 bases and J shed 4 bases, with 21 bases lying between them. Here the CDR3 DNA reads TGCGCCAGCAGTGAATGTATCACTTCTAGAAAGACCTATGGCTACACCTTC. This sequence encodes CASSECITSRKTYGYTF.

The gene calls are TRBV4-3 and TRBJ2-4; D gene unclear. The V gene's germline CDR1 is LGHNA and CDR2 YSLEER. Trimming stripped 0 bases from V and 6 bases from J, with 15 bases between. The CDR3 sequence is 16 residues long. This chain's CDR3 is CASSQDAARRANIQYF. As DNA, the CDR3 is TGCGCCAGCAGCCAAGATGCTGCTCGTCGGGCAAACATTCAGTACTTC.

Of note for this clonotype: A far larger clone is off by one base, so a read error is likely. The chain has TRBV27 and TRBJ2-3, with D possibly matching TRBD1 (6 bases). The DNA end is more similar to TRBJ2-4, so the J call may be wrong. Germline loops: CDR1 MNHEY, CDR2 SMNVEV (reference sequence). The CDR3 contains 13 residues. CDR3 DNA sequence: TGTGCCAGCCAGCCCTTTAGGGGGAGCATTCAGTACTTC. Translated: CASQPFRGSIQYF.

As for this clonotype: This may come from a read error, since a much larger clone is one base off. The CDR3 nucleotides are TGTGCCAGCAGTAGGGATGCAGGGGGCGAGGAGGCCCAGTACTTC. Amino acids: CASSRDAGGEEAQYF. V is TRBV6-2 or TRBV6-3 and J is TRBJ2-5; 8 positions match TRBD1. The CDR3 is made up of 15 amino acids. CDR1 MNHEY and CDR2 SVGEGT come from the germline V gene. Trimming took 5 bases from V and 9 from J; bases not matched to a gene: 14.

This clonotype was seen ten or more times. This chain uses TRBV6-1 with TRBJ1-2, with no clear D. Germline V gene sequence: CDR1 MNHNS, CDR2 SASEGT. The CDR3 contains 17 residues. With 5 bases removed from V and 4 bases from J, the gap between germline ends came to 23 bases. The CDR3 sequence is CASSTGAECRKTYGYTF. The CDR3 coding sequence is TGTGCCAGCAGTACCGGCGCGGAATGTAGAAAGACCTATGGCTACACCTTC.